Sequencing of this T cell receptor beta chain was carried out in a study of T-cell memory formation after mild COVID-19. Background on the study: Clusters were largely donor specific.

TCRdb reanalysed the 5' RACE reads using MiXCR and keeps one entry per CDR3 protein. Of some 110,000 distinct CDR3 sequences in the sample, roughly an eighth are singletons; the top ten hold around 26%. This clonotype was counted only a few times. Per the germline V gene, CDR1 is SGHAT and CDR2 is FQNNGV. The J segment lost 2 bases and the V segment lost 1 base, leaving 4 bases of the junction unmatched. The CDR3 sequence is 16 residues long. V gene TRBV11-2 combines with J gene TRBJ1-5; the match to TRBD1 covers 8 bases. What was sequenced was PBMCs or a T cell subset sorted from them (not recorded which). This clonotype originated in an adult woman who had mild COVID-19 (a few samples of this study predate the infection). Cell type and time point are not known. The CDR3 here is CASSLGYRGGNQPQHF. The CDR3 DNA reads TGTGCCAGCAGCTTAGGATACAGGGGGGGCAATCAGCCCCAGCATTTT.